This TCR beta chain was sequenced for a study of blood T cell repertoires in COVID-19. Measured with immunoSEQ multiplex PCR; TCRdb has only the in-frame clones, and not every one. Among 250,000 to 350,000 clones listed, roughly 90% were seen once. Trimming removed 5 bases at V and 0 bases at J, with 12 bases between. The CDR3 extends over 14 amino acids. The V gene's germline CDR1 is SGHKS and CDR2 YYEKEE (reference sequence). The sample was peripheral blood. The chain recombines TRBV5-5 with TRBJ2-7, with D perhaps matching TRBD1 (6 bases). The clonotype was recovered from a woman in her 30s with COVID-19, enrolled during active disease. As DNA, the CDR3 is TGTGCCAGCAGTCCGGGACACAGCTCCTACGAGCAGTACTTC. The encoded protein is CASSPGHSSYEQYF.